The present entry profiles one T cell receptor (beta chain) with its context. Its target is not known. The CDR3 consists of 10 residues. Trimming cost V 6 bases and J 3 bases, with 5 bases left between them. CDR1 and CDR2 (germline): DFQATT, SNEGSKA (reference sequence). This sample is drawn from a study of cytomegalovirus exposure and HLA in healthy donors. Study conclusions and caveats: According to reports, the classifier identified cytomegalovirus status with high specificity and sensitivity. Rare sequences made up most TCRs, while some public TCRs were found in many donors.

TCRdb keeps only in-frame clones here, not all; method: immunoSEQ multiplex PCR. The sample has 120,000 or so clones, over 85% seen once. The source is a woman aged 18-30 years in good health and CMV-seronegative. The V and J genes are TRBV20-1 and TRBJ1-1, with unresolved D. The specimen was PBMCs. CDR3 nucleotide sequence: TGCAGTGCCCTAGACACTGAAGCTTTCTTT. Protein: CSALDTEAFF.